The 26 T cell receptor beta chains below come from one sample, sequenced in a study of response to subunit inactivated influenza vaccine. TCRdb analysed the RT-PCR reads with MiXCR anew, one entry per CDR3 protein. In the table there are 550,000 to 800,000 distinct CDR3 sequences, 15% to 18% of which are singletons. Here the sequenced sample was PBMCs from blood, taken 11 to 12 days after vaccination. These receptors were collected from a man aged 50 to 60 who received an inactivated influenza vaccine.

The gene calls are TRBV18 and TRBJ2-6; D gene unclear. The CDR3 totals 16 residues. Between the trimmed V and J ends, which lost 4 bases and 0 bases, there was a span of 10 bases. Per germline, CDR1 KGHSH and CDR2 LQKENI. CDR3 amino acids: CASSRTWNSGANVLTF. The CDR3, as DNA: TGTGCCAGCTCACGGACGTGGAACTCTGGGGCCAACGTCCTGACTTTC.

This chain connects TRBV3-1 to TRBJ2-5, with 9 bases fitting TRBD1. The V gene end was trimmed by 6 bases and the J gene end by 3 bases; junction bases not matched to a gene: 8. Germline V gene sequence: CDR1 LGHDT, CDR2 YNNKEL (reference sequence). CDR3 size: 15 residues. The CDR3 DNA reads TGTGCCAGCAGAGTCCCGGGACAGGGTAAAGAGACCCAGTACTTC. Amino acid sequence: CASRVPGQGKETQYF.

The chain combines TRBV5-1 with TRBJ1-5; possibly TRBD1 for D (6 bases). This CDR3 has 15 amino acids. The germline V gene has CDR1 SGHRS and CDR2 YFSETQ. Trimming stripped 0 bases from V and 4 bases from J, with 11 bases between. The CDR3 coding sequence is TGCGCCAGCAGCTTGGCCGGGGGGCAGAATCAGCCCCAGCATTTT. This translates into CASSLAGGQNQPQHF.

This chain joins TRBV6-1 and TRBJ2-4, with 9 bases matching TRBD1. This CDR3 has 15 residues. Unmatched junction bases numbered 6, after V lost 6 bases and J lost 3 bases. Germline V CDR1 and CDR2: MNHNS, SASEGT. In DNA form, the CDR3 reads TGTGCCAGCAGAGTACAGGGGGCAAACAAAAACATTCAGTACTTC. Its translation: CASRVQGANKNIQYF.

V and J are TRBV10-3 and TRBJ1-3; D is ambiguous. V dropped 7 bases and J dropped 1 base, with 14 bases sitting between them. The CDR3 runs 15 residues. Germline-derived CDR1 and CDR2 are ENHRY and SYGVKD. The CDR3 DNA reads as TGTGCCATCACCCCTAATTGGTCTTCTGGAAACACCATATATTTT. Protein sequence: CAITPNWSSGNTIYF.

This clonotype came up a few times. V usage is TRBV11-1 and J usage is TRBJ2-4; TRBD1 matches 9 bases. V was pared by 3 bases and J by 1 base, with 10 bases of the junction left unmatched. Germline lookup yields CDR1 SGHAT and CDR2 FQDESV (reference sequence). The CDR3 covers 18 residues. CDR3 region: CASSFEQGATRAKNIQYF. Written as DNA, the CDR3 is TGTGCCAGCAGCTTCGAACAGGGGGCCACTCGGGCCAAAAACATTCAGTACTTC. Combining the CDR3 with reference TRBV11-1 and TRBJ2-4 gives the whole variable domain EAEVAQSPRYKITEKSQAVAFWCDPISGHATLYWYRQILGQGPELLVQFQDESVVDDSQLPKDRFSAERLKGVDSTLKIQPAELGDSAMYLCASSFEQGATRAKNIQYFGAGTRLSVL.

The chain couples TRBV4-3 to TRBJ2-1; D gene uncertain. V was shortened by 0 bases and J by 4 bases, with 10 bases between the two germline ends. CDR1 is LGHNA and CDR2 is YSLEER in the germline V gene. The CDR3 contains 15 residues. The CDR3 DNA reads TGCGCCAGCAGCCAAGATTGGGTCCGTTACAATGAGCAGTTCTTC. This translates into CASSQDWVRYNEQFF.

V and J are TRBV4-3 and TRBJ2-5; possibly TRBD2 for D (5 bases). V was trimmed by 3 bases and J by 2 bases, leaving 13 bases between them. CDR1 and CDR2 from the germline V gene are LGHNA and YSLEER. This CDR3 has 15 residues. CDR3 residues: CASSHGVALQETQYF. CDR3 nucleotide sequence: TGCGCCAGCAGCCACGGGGTAGCGCTACAAGAGACCCAGTACTTC.

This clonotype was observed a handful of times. CDR3 nucleotide sequence: TGTGCCAGCAGCCAGCGATTGGGACTAGCGGGAGAACTAGATACGCAGTATTTT. Translation gives CASSQRLGLAGELDTQYF. This chain joins TRBV3-1 and TRBJ2-3, with TRBD2 matching 14 bases. CDR3 length: 18 residues. Germline CDR1 reads LGHDT; CDR2 reads YNNKEL (reference sequence). V was pared by 3 bases and J by 5 bases, with 10 bases of the junction left unmatched.

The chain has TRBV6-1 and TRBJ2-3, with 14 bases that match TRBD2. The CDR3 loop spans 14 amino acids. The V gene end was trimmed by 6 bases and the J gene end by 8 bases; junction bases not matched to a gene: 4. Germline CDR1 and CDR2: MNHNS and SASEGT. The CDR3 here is CASSQGLAGATQYF. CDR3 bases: TGTGCCAGCAGCCAGGGACTAGCGGGGGCTACGCAGTATTTT.

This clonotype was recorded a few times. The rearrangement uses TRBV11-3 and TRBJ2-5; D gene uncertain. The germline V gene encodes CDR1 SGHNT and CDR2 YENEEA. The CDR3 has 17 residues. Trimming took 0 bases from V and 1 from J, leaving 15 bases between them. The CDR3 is CASSLERAHPLQETQYF. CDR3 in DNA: TGTGCCAGCAGCTTAGAAAGGGCACATCCTCTCCAAGAGACCCAGTACTTC.

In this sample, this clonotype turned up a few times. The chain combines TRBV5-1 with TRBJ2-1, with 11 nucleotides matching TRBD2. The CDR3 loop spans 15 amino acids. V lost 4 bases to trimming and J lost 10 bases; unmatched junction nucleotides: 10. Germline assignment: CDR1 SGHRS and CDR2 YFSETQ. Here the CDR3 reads CASSISGRAPGEQFF. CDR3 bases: TGCGCCAGCAGCATTAGCGGGAGGGCCCCCGGGGAGCAGTTCTTC.

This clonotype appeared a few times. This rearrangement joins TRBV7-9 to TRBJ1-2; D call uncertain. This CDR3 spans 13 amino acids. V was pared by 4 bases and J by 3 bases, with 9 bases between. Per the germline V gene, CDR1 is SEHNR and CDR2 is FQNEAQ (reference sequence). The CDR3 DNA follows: TGTGCCAGCAGCTACACAGCGTACTATGGCTACACCTTC. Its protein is CASSYTAYYGYTF.

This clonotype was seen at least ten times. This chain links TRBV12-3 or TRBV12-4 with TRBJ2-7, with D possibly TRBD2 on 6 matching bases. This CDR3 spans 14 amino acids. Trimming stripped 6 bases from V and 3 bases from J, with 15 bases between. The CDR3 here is CASSRGGADYEQYF. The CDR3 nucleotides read TGTGCCAGCAGCCGAGGAGGGGCAGACTACGAGCAGTACTTC.

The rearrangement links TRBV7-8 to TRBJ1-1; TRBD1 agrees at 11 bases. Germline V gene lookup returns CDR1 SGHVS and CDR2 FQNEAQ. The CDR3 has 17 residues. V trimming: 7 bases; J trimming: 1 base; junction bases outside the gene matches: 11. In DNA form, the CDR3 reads TGTGCCAGCATCCAGGACAGGGGGCGCGGTCGGAACACTGAAGCTTTCTTT. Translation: CASIQDRGRGRNTEAFF. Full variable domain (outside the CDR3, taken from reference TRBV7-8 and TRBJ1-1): GAGVSQSPRYKVAKRGQDVALRCDPISGHVSLFWYQQALGQGPEFLTYFQNEAQLDKSGLPSDRFFAERPEGSVSTLKIQRTQQEDSAVYLCASIQDRGRGRNTEAFFGQGTRLTVV.

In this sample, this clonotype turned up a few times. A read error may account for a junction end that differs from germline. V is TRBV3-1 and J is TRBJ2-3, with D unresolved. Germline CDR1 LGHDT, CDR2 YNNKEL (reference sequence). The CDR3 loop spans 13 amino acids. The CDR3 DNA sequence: TGTGCCAGCAGCCGAGTGGAGAAGGGATTGACGATATTT. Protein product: CASSRVEKGLTIF.

The CDR3 is CASSSGGITDTQYF. In DNA, the CDR3 is TGCGCCAGCAGCTCCGGGGGGATCACAGATACGCAGTATTTT. The chain carries TRBV5-1 and TRBJ2-3, with 7 bases that match TRBD2. CDR3 length: 14 amino acids. V lost 3 bases to trimming and J lost 2 bases; unmatched junction nucleotides: 3. Germline CDR1 is SGHRS and CDR2 is YFSETQ.

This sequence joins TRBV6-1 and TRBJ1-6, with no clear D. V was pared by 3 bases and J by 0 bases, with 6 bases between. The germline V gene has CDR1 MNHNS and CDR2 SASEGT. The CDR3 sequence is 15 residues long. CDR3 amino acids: CASSEMSSYNSPLHF. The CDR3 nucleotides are TGTGCCAGCAGTGAGATGAGCTCCTATAATTCACCCCTCCACTTT.

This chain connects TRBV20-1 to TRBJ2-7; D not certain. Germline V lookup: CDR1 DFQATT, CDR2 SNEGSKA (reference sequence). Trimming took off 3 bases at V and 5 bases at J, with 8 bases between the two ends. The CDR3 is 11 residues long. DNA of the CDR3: TGCAGTGCTAGCCCCTTAGACGAGCAGTACTTC. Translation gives CSASPLDEQYF.

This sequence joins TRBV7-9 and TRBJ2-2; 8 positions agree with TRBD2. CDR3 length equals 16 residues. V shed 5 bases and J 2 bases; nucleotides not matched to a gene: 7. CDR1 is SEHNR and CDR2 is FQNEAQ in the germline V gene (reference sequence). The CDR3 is CASSPRGLGNTGELFF. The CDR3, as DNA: TGTGCCAGCAGCCCACGGGGACTAGGAAACACCGGGGAGCTGTTTTTT.

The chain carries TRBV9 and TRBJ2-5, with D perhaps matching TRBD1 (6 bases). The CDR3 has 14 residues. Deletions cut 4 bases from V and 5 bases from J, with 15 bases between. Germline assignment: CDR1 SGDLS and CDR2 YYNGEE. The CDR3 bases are TGTGCCAGCAGCCTAGGGGGTGGGGCGGAGACCCAGTACTTC. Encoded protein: CASSLGGGAETQYF.

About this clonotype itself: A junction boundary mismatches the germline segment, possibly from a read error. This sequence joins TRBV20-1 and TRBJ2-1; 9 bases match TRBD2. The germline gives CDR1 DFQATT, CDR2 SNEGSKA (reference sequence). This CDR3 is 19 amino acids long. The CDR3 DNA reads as TGCTGTGCTAGAGTAGTTGGAACTAGCGGGTGGAGCTCCTACAATGAGCAGTTCTTC. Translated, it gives CCARVVGTSGWSSYNEQFF.

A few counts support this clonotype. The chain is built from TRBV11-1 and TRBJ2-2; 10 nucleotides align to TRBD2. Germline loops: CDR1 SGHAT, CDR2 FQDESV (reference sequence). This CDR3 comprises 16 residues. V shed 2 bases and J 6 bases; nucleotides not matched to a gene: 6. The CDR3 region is CASSLSRLAGAGELFF. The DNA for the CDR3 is TGTGCCAGCAGCTTAAGTCGTCTAGCGGGAGCCGGGGAGCTGTTTTTT.

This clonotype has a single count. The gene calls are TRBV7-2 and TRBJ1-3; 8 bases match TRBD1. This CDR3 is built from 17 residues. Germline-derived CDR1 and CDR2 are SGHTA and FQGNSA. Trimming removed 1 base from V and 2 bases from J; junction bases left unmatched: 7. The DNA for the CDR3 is TGTGCCAGCAGCTTAGGTTTTGGACAGGGAGCTGGAAACACCATATATTTT. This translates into CASSLGFGQGAGNTIYF. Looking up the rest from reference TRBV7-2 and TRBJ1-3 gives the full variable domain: GAGVSQSPSNKVTEKGKDVELRCDPISGHTALYWYRQSLGQGLEFLIYFQGNSAPDKSGLPSDRFSAERTGGSVSTLTIQRTQQEDSAVYLCASSLGFGQGAGNTIYFGEGSWLTVV.

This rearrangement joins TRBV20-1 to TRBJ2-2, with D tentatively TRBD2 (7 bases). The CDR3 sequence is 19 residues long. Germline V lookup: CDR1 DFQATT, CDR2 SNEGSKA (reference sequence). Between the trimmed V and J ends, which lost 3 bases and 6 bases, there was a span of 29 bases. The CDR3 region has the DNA TGCAGTGCTAGGGGAGGGGACACTCGAAGGGCAACCCCCGCCGGGGAGCTGTTTTTT. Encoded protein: CSARGGDTRRATPAGELFF.

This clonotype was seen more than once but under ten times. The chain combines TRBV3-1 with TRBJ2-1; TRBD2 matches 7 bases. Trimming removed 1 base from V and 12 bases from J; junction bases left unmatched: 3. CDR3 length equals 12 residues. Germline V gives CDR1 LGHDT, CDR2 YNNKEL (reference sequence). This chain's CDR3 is CASSQVREVQFF. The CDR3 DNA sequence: TGTGCCAGCAGCCAAGTCCGGGAGGTGCAGTTCTTC.